This TCR beta chain was profiled in a study of breast tumors, draining lymph nodes, adjacent tissues. TCRdb redid the calling of the multiplex PCR reads with MiXCR, one entry per CDR3 protein. The data contain 66,000 or so distinct CDR3 sequences, 43% of them singletons. Study-wide results and limits: Findings are consistent with lymph node origin and intratumoral expansion of most tumor T cells. Tumor TCR diversity was below lymph nodes but above nontumor tissue. Luminal-like breast cancer showed significantly greater tumor-nontumor repertoire similarity than basal-like breast cancer did. Data only fit, rather than demonstrated, lymph node origin of most tumor T cells.

This clonotype was detected many times. What it binds is unknown. Germline CDR1 GTSNPN, CDR2 SVGIG (reference sequence). Trimming took off 1 base at V and 6 bases at J, with 5 bases between the two ends. This CDR3 has 11 residues. V usage is TRBV30 and J usage is TRBJ2-3; D remains ambiguous. Sequencing was done on a sample of breast tumor tissue. The TCR comes from a female donor with breast cancer. Some clones in this sample may be carry-over from other donors' samples. This CDR3 is CAWSDEDTQYF. The CDR3 DNA follows: TGTGCCTGGAGTGACGAGGATACGCAGTATTTT. Full variable domain (rest looked up from reference TRBV30 and TRBJ2-3): SQTIHQWPATLVQPVGSPLSLECTVEGTSNPNLYWYRQAAGRGLQLLFYSVGIGQISSEVPQNLSASRPQDRQFILSSKKLLLSDSGFYLCAWSDEDTQYFGPGTRLTVL.